Below are 31 T cell receptor beta chains sequenced from a single sample in a study of regulatory T cells in long-lasting Graves disease. For TCR beta, libraries came from iRepertoire HTBI primers and Arm-PCR of CDR3 regions. Using its own MiXCR run on the multiplex PCR reads, TCRdb lists one record per CDR3 protein. The sample has around 250,000 distinct CDR3 sequences, about 18% seen once. Sample time point: newly diagnosed GD, antithyroid drugs for less than 3 months. PBMC-extracted RNA yielded the TCR library. This specimen was peripheral blood mononuclear cells (PBMCs), taken at new diagnosis, from a patient treated with antithyroid drugs. The receptors shown here come from a female donor with Graves disease.

This clonotype was seen repeatedly, ten times or more. The chain employs TRBV20-1 and TRBJ2-2, with D possibly TRBD1 on 5 matching bases. The CDR3 is 13 amino acids. CDR1 and CDR2 (germline): DFQATT, SNEGSKA (reference sequence). V lost 5 bases and J lost 7, with 14 bases in between. The CDR3 region has the DNA TGCAGTGCTCATCATCCCGACAGCGGGGAGCTGTTTTTT. This gives the protein CSAHHPDSGELFF.

This clonotype was counted a few times. The chain has TRBV14 and TRBJ2-7, with no clear D. V was cut by 0 bases and J by 5 bases, with 14 bases left in between. Germline V CDR1 and CDR2: SGHDN, FVKESK. The CDR3 is 15 residues long. CDR3 coding DNA: TGTGCCAGCAGCCAAGAAAACTACTACATGCACGAGCAGTACTTC. Translation: CASSQENYYMHEQYF.

Many counts were recorded for this clonotype. The genes are TRBV7-3 and TRBJ2-2; no firm D call. V was clipped by 2 bases and J by 4 bases, with 5 bases between them. This CDR3 spans 13 amino acids. Per the germline V gene, CDR1 is SGHTA and CDR2 is FQGTGA. DNA of the CDR3: TGTGCCAGCAGCTTATCAGTCACCGGGGAGCTGTTTTTT. This sequence encodes CASSLSVTGELFF.

V is TRBV13 and J is TRBJ2-1, with TRBD2 identical over 10 bases. The CDR3 extends over 17 amino acids. Germline CDR1 reads PRHDT; CDR2 reads FYEKMQ (reference sequence). V was pared by 8 bases and J by 5 bases, with 15 bases of the junction left unmatched. This CDR3 reads CASSGTSEQRQDNEQFF. The CDR3 bases are TGTGCCAGCTCCGGGACTAGCGAACAACGGCAAGACAATGAGCAGTTCTTC.

This clonotype was picked up a small number of times. The gene calls are TRBV4-1 and TRBJ1-2; maybe TRBD1 (5 bases). CDR1 is MGHRA, CDR2 YSYEKL, per germline. V was cut by 1 base and J by 3 bases, with 15 bases left in between. The CDR3 loop spans 16 amino acids. The CDR3 DNA is TGCGCCAGCAGCCAAGGGGGTGGGGGGAGTGACTATGGCTACACCTTC. Amino acids: CASSQGGGGSDYGYTF.

Remarks on this clonotype: A much larger clone differs from this one at a single base, so this may be a read error. The rearrangement links TRBV28 to TRBJ2-4, with D perhaps TRBD1 or TRBD2 (6 bases each). Trimming shortened V by 10 bases and J by 5 bases, and 18 bases separated the two germline ends. The CDR3 covers 14 residues. Germline values: CDR1 MDHEN, CDR2 SYDVKM. The CDR3 nucleotides are TGTGCCACCGTTATTCCGGGGGCAGAAAACATTCAGTACTTC. Translated: CATVIPGAENIQYF. The whole variable domain, filled in from reference TRBV28 and TRBJ2-4, reads DVKVTQSSRYLVKRTGEKVFLECVQDMDHENMFWYRQDPGLGLRLIYFSYDVKMKEKGDIPEGYSVSREKKERFSLILESASTNQTSMYLCATVIPGAENIQYFGAGTRLSVL.

This clonotype came up many times. The chain's CDR3 is CASSLELQGAGNTIYF. As DNA, the CDR3 is TGTGCCAGCAGCTTAGAGCTACAGGGGGCTGGAAACACCATATATTTT. The chain employs TRBV11-2 and TRBJ1-3; TRBD1 matches 8 bases. The CDR3 is made up of 16 amino acids. Germline CDR1 and CDR2: SGHAT and FQNNGV. V trimming: 0 bases; J trimming: 2 bases; junction bases outside the gene matches: 3.

This clonotype has only a few counts. The chain recombines TRBV9 with TRBJ2-7, with TRBD1 matching 8 bases. This CDR3 has 16 amino acids. Germline V gene data show CDR1 as SGDLS and CDR2 as YYNGEE. V dropped 4 bases and J dropped 3; count of bases not matched to a gene: 12. The CDR3 region is CASSPSRTGNSYEQYF. CDR3 nucleotide sequence: TGTGCCAGCAGCCCATCCCGGACAGGGAACAGCTACGAGCAGTACTTC. Full variable domain (missing parts from reference TRBV9 and TRBJ2-7): DSGVTQTPKHLITATGQRVTLRCSPRSGDLSVYWYQQSLDQGLQFLIQYYNGEERAKGNILERFSAQQFPDLHSELNLSSLELGDSALYFCASSPSRTGNSYEQYFGPGTRLTVT.

In the case of this clonotype: With a much larger clone just one base away, this may be a read error. The V call is TRBV24-1, the J call TRBJ2-5, with a possible D match to TRBD2 (6 bases). CDR3 size: 15 residues. Germline V gene lookup returns CDR1 KGHDR and CDR2 SFDVKD. In nucleotides, the CDR3 is TGTGCCACCAGTGATGCAAGCCCGGGGGAAGAGACCCGGTACTTC. Its protein is CATSDASPGEETRYF.

The genes are TRBV29-1 and TRBJ2-1, with a tentative D call TRBD1 (6 bases). Germline V gene sequence: CDR1 SQVTM, CDR2 ANQGSEA. With 4 bases removed from V and 0 bases from J, the gap between germline ends came to 19 bases. This CDR3 contains 17 residues. The CDR3 loop reads CSVGNRVASSSYNEQFF. The CDR3, as DNA: TGCAGCGTTGGAAACAGGGTCGCGTCTAGCTCCTACAATGAGCAGTTCTTC.

V and J are TRBV27 and TRBJ1-1; D is undetermined. In germline, CDR1 is MNHEY, CDR2 SMNVEV (reference sequence). CDR3 length: 14 amino acids. V was clipped by 3 bases and J by 2 bases, with 10 bases between them. The CDR3 DNA sequence: TGTGCCAGCAGTTTTAGTCGGATAAACACTGAAGCTTTCTTT. Translating it yields CASSFSRINTEAFF.

This clonotype was found many times. This sequence joins TRBV7-3 and TRBJ2-5; D call uncertain. Germline lookup yields CDR1 SGHTA and CDR2 FQGTGA. This CDR3 has 13 residues. V shed 4 bases and J shed 5 bases, with 11 bases lying between them. The CDR3 DNA is TGTGCCAGCAGCTCCTTCCCGGGTGAGACCCAGTACTTC. This gives the protein CASSSFPGETQYF.

This clonotype was recorded at least ten times. The genes are TRBV2 and TRBJ2-4; TRBD1 aligns across 7 bases. This CDR3 is 15 amino acids long. The trim removed 6 bases at V and 3 bases at J, leaving 8 bases unmatched. Germline CDR1 reads SNHLY; CDR2 reads FYNNEI. CDR3 DNA: TGTGCCAGCAGATCCTTAGGGGGCGACAAAAACATTCAGTACTTC. This encodes CASRSLGGDKNIQYF.

This clonotype was detected ten times or more. The J gene is TRBJ2-3, the V gene TRBV20-1; 8 bases are shared with TRBD2. Losses at the gene ends were 4 bases for V and 3 bases for J; bases not matched to a gene: 9. The CDR3 sequence is 15 residues long. Germline CDR1 DFQATT, CDR2 SNEGSKA (reference sequence). The CDR3 coding sequence is TGCAGTGCTACCGCCACTAGCGGCATAACAGATACGCAGTATTTT. It is translated as CSATATSGITDTQYF.

This clonotype has ten or more counts. The genes are TRBV6-1 and TRBJ1-5; no definite D call. CDR3 length: 16 residues. Germline assignment: CDR1 MNHNS and CDR2 SASEGT. V gave up 0 bases and J gave up 2 bases, with 11 bases separating them. The CDR3 sequence: CASSEAWMVGNQPQHF. The CDR3 region has the DNA TGTGCCAGCAGTGAAGCTTGGATGGTGGGCAATCAGCCCCAGCATTTT.

This clonotype has a count of ten or more. The chain joins TRBV6-1 to TRBJ1-2; 8 nucleotides align to TRBD1. Trimming at V came to 4 bases and at J to 8 bases, leaving 6 bases not matched to a gene. This CDR3 has 13 residues. CDR1 and CDR2 (germline): MNHNS, SASEGT. In DNA, the CDR3 is TGTGCCAGCAGTGGGACAGGGATGTGGGGCTACACCTTC. This translates into CASSGTGMWGYTF.

This clonotype was counted ten times or more. The chain has TRBV2 and TRBJ2-1; D is possibly TRBD1 (6 bases). The CDR3 totals 15 residues. The germline V gene has CDR1 SNHLY and CDR2 FYNNEI. Trimming removed 6 bases at V and 6 bases at J, with 18 bases between. The CDR3 protein is CASSHRDILFNEQFF. The DNA of the CDR3 is TGTGCCAGCAGCCACCGGGACATTTTATTCAATGAGCAGTTCTTC.

With regard to this clonotype: A much larger clone lies one base from this, so it may be a read error. V and J are TRBV7-8 and TRBJ1-2; D gene uncertain. CDR3 length: 13 residues. The ends were cut back, 8 bases at V and 6 bases at J, with 16 bases in the middle. Germline CDR1 reads SGHVS; CDR2 reads FQNEAQ. The CDR3 sequence is CASGRRPGDGYTF. The CDR3 DNA reads TGTGCCAGCGGCCGACGGCCTGGGGATGGCTACACCTTC.

There are many counts of this clonotype. The CDR3 reads CSVVWGRSRDTQYF. In DNA, the CDR3 is TGCAGCGTTGTCTGGGGCCGGTCGAGAGATACGCAGTATTTT. The chain recombines TRBV29-1 with TRBJ2-3, with TRBD1 as a possible D gene (5 bases). CDR3 length equals 14 residues. V dropped 4 bases and J dropped 5 bases, with 16 bases sitting between them. Germline V gene data show CDR1 as SQVTM and CDR2 as ANQGSEA.

A few counts support this clonotype. The chain employs TRBV30 and TRBJ2-4, with TRBD1 as a possible D gene (6 bases). The CDR3 consists of 13 residues. Germline V gene data show CDR1 as GTSNPN and CDR2 as SVGIG (reference sequence). The V and J ends lost 3 bases and 6 bases respectively, with 12 bases between them. DNA for the CDR3: TGTGCCTGGAGCGCACAGGGACGAAACATTCAGTACTTC. Translated, it gives CAWSAQGRNIQYF.

The chain has TRBV14 and TRBJ1-1, with D possibly matching TRBD1 (5 bases). Germline V lookup: CDR1 SGHDN, CDR2 FVKESK. The CDR3 is 16 amino acids. Between the trimmed V and J ends, which lost 0 bases and 1 base, there was a span of 12 bases. CDR3 protein: CASSQESGGPNTEAFF. For the CDR3, the DNA is TGTGCCAGCAGCCAAGAAAGCGGGGGTCCGAACACTGAAGCTTTCTTT.

The rearrangement links TRBV27 to TRBJ2-6; D is uncertain. V was shortened by 4 bases and J by 0 bases, with 10 bases between the two germline ends. CDR1 MNHEY and CDR2 SMNVEV come from the germline V gene (reference sequence). The length of the CDR3 is 16 residues. The CDR3 region is CASSSEKHSGANVLTF. The CDR3 region has the DNA TGTGCCAGCAGTTCAGAAAAACACTCTGGGGCCAACGTCCTGACTTTC.

This clonotype was detected many times. This rearrangement joins TRBV28 to TRBJ1-1; possible D gene TRBD1, 5 bases. Germline lookup yields CDR1 MDHEN and CDR2 SYDVKM. Trimming took off 5 bases at V and 1 base at J, with 14 bases between the two ends. The length of the CDR3 is 15 residues. CDR3 nucleotides: TGTGCCAGCAGTCTTTGGGGCAGGGAGAACACTGAAGCTTTCTTT. Translation gives CASSLWGRENTEAFF. The full variable domain, its missing parts supplied by reference TRBV28 and TRBJ1-1, is DVKVTQSSRYLVKRTGEKVFLECVQDMDHENMFWYRQDPGLGLRLIYFSYDVKMKEKGDIPEGYSVSREKKERFSLILESASTNQTSMYLCASSLWGRENTEAFFGQGTRLTVV.

The table lists this clonotype with many counts. This rearrangement joins TRBV12-3 or TRBV12-4 to TRBJ2-6; D is ambiguous. The CDR3 covers 17 residues. Between the trimmed V and J ends, which lost 1 base and 1 base, there was a span of 11 bases. The CDR3 sequence is CASSLVQLISGANVLTF. CDR3 sequence (DNA): TGTGCCAGCAGTTTAGTCCAACTGATTTCTGGGGCCAACGTCCTGACTTTC.

This clonotype appeared many times. The V call is TRBV5-6, the J call TRBJ2-5, with a tentative D call TRBD2 (5 bases). Between the trimmed V and J ends, which lost 1 base and 4 bases, there was a span of 17 bases. CDR1 and CDR2 (germline): SGHDT, YYEEEE. The length of the CDR3 is 16 residues. In DNA, the CDR3 is TGTGCCAGCAGCTTGCGAGGTCGCCAACGGGGAGAGACCCAGTACTTC. Its protein product is CASSLRGRQRGETQYF.

This clonotype has a count of ten or more. The V call is TRBV6-1, the J call TRBJ1-2; D is uncertain. V was clipped by 6 bases and J by 4 bases, with 12 bases between them. The germline V gene encodes CDR1 MNHNS and CDR2 SASEGT. The CDR3 covers 13 residues. The CDR3 protein is CASRESGPYGYTF. In nucleotides, the CDR3 is TGTGCCAGCAGGGAGTCAGGTCCCTATGGCTACACCTTC.

The table lists this clonotype with many counts. This chain joins TRBV2 and TRBJ2-7, with D perhaps matching TRBD2 (6 bases). V lost 8 bases and J 4 bases, leaving 12 bases between the germline ends. Germline CDR1 SNHLY, CDR2 FYNNEI. The CDR3 is made up of 12 amino acids. As DNA, the CDR3 is TGTGCCAGCGTCCGGGAGAAATACGAGCAGTACTTC. Its protein is CASVREKYEQYF.

This clonotype was counted ten times or more. This sequence joins TRBV20-1 and TRBJ1-1; TRBD1 might be the D (6 bases). CDR1 and CDR2 from the germline V gene are DFQATT and SNEGSKA (reference sequence). The CDR3 is 13 residues long. Trimming left V 0 bases short and J 7 bases short, with 12 bases between. The chain's CDR3 is CSARETGRDEAFF. The CDR3 DNA sequence: TGCAGTGCTAGAGAGACAGGAAGGGATGAAGCTTTCTTT.

In this sample, this clonotype turned up many times. CDR3 DNA: TGTGCCAGCAACTCAAGTCCGGGACAGGGTGGCACTGAAGCTTTCTTT. This codes for CASNSSPGQGGTEAFF. The V and J genes are TRBV5-5 and TRBJ1-1, with 9 bases aligning to TRBD1. Germline V gives CDR1 SGHKS, CDR2 YYEKEE (reference sequence). The CDR3 covers 16 residues. The trim removed 6 bases at V and 4 bases at J, leaving 13 bases unmatched.

This clonotype was counted ten times or more. The chain couples TRBV6-1 to TRBJ2-7; the D is unclear. Germline values: CDR1 MNHNS, CDR2 SASEGT. The CDR3 has 13 residues. CDR3 nucleotides: TGTGCGCTTACCGCGGCAGGAGAGTACGAGCAGTACTTC. Residues: CALTAAGEYEQYF.

This clonotype was seen repeatedly, ten times or more. The V and J genes are TRBV28 and TRBJ2-4, with 7 bases fitting TRBD2. The CDR3 has 14 residues. V was clipped by 10 bases and J by 0 bases; unmatched bases: 6. Germline V gene sequence: CDR1 MDHEN, CDR2 SYDVKM. As DNA, the CDR3 is TGTGCCACCAGACCGGGGGGAGCCAAAAACATTCAGTACTTC. The encoded protein is CATRPGGAKNIQYF. Drawing the rest from reference TRBV28 and TRBJ2-4, the complete variable domain is DVKVTQSSRYLVKRTGEKVFLECVQDMDHENMFWYRQDPGLGLRLIYFSYDVKMKEKGDIPEGYSVSREKKERFSLILESASTNQTSMYLCATRPGGAKNIQYFGAGTRLSVL.